Sequencing of this T cell receptor beta chain was carried out in a study of T cells in localized non-small cell lung cancer. The CDR3 runs to 15 residues. The V gene lost 0 bases and the J gene lost 4 bases, with 10 bases spanning the gap. The germline gives CDR1 SGHRS, CDR2 YFSETQ. Profiling relied on immunoSEQ multiplex PCR, and the TCRdb table lists in-frame clones only, not all of them. The sample holds tens of thousands of clones, 86% seen once. The source material was peripheral blood, sampled before any cancer treatment. J is TRBJ2-2 and V is TRBV5-1, with a possible D match to TRBD1 (5 bases). The source of this sequence is a male donor aged 60 or older with stage III squamous cell lung carcinoma. The CDR3, as DNA: TGCGCCAGCAGCTTGGTAGGGCAGGGCACCGGGGAGCTGTTTTTT. It encodes CASSLVGQGTGELFF.